What follows is one T cell receptor beta chain and its context. The antigen remains undetermined. The CDR3 is made up of 13 amino acids. Germline V gene sequence: CDR1 MGHDK, CDR2 SYGVNS. J was trimmed by 5 bases and V by 7 bases; bases with no gene match: 7. Amplification by 5'RACE using constant-segment primers produced TCR alpha and TCR beta cDNA libraries that carried sample barcodes and UMIs. TCRdb re-derived calls from the 5' RACE reads in MiXCR, one entry per CDR3 protein. Of about 430,000 distinct CDR3 sequences listed, roughly 24% were seen once; the top ten hold 8.8%. The data derive from a study of T-cell memory formation after mild COVID-19. Study results and caveats: Memory cells collected pre-infection included some clones that later responded, suggesting cross-reactive memory joined. Balance between CD4 and CD8 was seen in clones contracting day 15 to 85, and a CD4+ lean was seen in later expanders.

The J gene is TRBJ1-1, the V gene TRBV25-1; the match to TRBD1 covers 7 bases. Sequencing was performed on PBMCs or a T cell subset sorted from them (not recorded which). The receptor was derived from an adult woman who had mild COVID-19 (a few samples of this study predate the infection). Cell type and time point are not known. The CDR3 sequence: CASTQGGWTEAFF. The CDR3 nucleotides are TGTGCCAGCACCCAGGGGGGGTGGACTGAAGCTTTCTTT.